This passage covers 21 T cell receptor beta chains from one sample sequenced in a study of OX40 agonist ivuxolimab in advanced cancers. TCRdb's copy holds only in-frame clones and misses some; the assay was immunoSEQ multiplex PCR. Counted here are around 90,000 clones, more than 85% occurring once; the ten biggest clones make up around 1.1%. Material: CD4+ or CD8+ T cells sorted from blood, obtained in a trial of the OX40 agonist ivuxolimab. These receptors originate from an adult with an advanced solid tumor such as melanoma, head and neck, liver or kidney cancer.

The CDR3 loop is CAISETGAGANSPLHF. CDR3 bases: TGTGCCATCAGTGAAACAGGGGCCGGAGCCAATTCACCCCTCCACTTT. This chain links TRBV10-3 with TRBJ1-6; TRBD1 aligns across 7 bases. The CDR3 has 16 residues. Per germline, CDR1 ENHRY and CDR2 SYGVKD. V shed 3 bases, J shed 7 bases, and the junction held 9 bases outside the gene matches.

In its sample, this clone was seen once. The chain couples TRBV5-1 to TRBJ2-7; D is unresolved. This CDR3 contains 14 residues. Germline V gives CDR1 SGHRS, CDR2 YFSETQ. Between the trimmed V and J ends, which lost 0 bases and 3 bases, there was a span of 10 bases. CDR3 amino acids: CASSLDLLNYEQYF. CDR3 coding DNA: TGCGCCAGCAGCTTGGACTTGTTAAACTACGAGCAGTACTTC.

The chain joins TRBV2 to TRBJ2-1, with 11 bases aligning to TRBD2. Trimming took 3 bases from V and 9 from J; bases not matched to a gene: 7. Germline values: CDR1 SNHLY, CDR2 FYNNEI. The CDR3 length is 15 residues. The chain's CDR3 is CASSEDSGRAGEQFF. The CDR3 DNA sequence: TGTGCCAGCAGTGAGGATAGCGGGAGGGCCGGTGAGCAGTTCTTC. The variable domain in full, completed from reference TRBV2 and TRBJ2-1, reads EPEVTQTPSHQVTQMGQEVILRCVPISNHLYFYWYRQILGQKVEFLVSFYNNEISEKSEIFDDQFSVERPDGSNFTLKIRSTKLEDSAMYFCASSEDSGRAGEQFFGPGTRLTVL.

This clone has a single count. CDR3 coding DNA: TGCGCCAGCAGCTCAGACAGGGCGTCTGAAGCTTTCTTT. Encoded protein: CASSSDRASEAFF. V and J are TRBV5-1 and TRBJ1-1, with 7 bases fitting TRBD1. V shed 3 bases and J 6 bases; nucleotides not matched to a gene: 5. The germline V gene has CDR1 SGHRS and CDR2 YFSETQ. The CDR3 is 13 residues long.

The V call is TRBV5-1, the J call TRBJ1-2, with no clear D. This CDR3 is 14 amino acids long. V lost 0 bases and J 0 bases, leaving 6 bases between the germline ends. Germline values: CDR1 SGHRS, CDR2 YFSETQ. This CDR3 reads CASSLERTNYGYTF. The CDR3 DNA is TGCGCCAGCAGCTTGGAGCGAACTAACTATGGCTACACCTTC.

The chain has TRBV2 and TRBJ1-2; no clear D. The V end was cut by 6 bases, the J end by 7 bases, with 9 bases between. From germline, CDR1 is SNHLY and CDR2 FYNNEI. The CDR3 length is 11 residues. CDR3 nucleotides: TGTGCCAGCAGCGACTGGGGTGGCTACACCTTC. It specifies CASSDWGGYTF.

The chain uses TRBV6-6 and TRBJ1-1, with 8 bases lining up with TRBD1. V shed 2 bases, J shed 1 base, and the junction held 6 bases outside the gene matches. This CDR3 is built from 16 residues. Looked up from germline, CDR1 is MNHNY and CDR2 is SVGAGI (reference sequence). CDR3 nucleotides: TGTGCCAGCAGTTACGGCAACAGGGGGAAGAACACTGAAGCTTTCTTT. Residues: CASSYGNRGKNTEAFF.

The chain combines TRBV18 with TRBJ2-1; unclear D gene. This CDR3 spans 15 amino acids. CDR1 is KGHSH, CDR2 LQKENI, per germline. Trimming removed 8 bases from V and 0 bases from J, with 14 bases in between. The CDR3 DNA reads TGTGCCAGCAGCACCCAGCTCAGCTCCTACAATGAGCAGTTCTTC. The encoded protein is CASSTQLSSYNEQFF.

This sequence joins TRBV10-1 and TRBJ1-3, with a possible D match to TRBD1 (5 bases). Trimming took 4 bases from V and 2 from J, leaving 6 bases between them. CDR1 and CDR2 (germline): WNHNN, SYGVQD (reference sequence). The CDR3 totals 13 residues. CDR3: CASSVGPGNTIYF. CDR3 nucleotide sequence: TGCGCCAGCAGTGTGGGGCCTGGAAACACCATATATTTT.

The V gene is TRBV6-1, the J gene TRBJ1-2, with a possible D match to TRBD1 (6 bases). The V end lost 5 bases, the J end lost 9 bases, and 16 bases lay between the germline ends. CDR1 is MNHNS, CDR2 SASEGT, per germline. The CDR3 has 13 residues. The CDR3 is CASSIAGEISYTF. In DNA form, the CDR3 reads TGTGCCAGCAGTATTGCAGGGGAGATAAGCTACACCTTC.

This chain links TRBV11-3 with TRBJ2-1; possibly TRBD1 for D (6 bases). The CDR3 covers 17 residues. Trimming pared 0 bases from V and 5 bases from J, leaving 17 bases between. CDR1 SGHNT and CDR2 YENEEA come from the germline V gene. CDR3 sequence reads: CASSLDAPRGTNNEQFF. The CDR3 bases are TGTGCCAGCAGCTTAGATGCCCCCAGGGGAACTAACAATGAGCAGTTCTTC.

The chain employs TRBV10-2 and TRBJ2-1, with 14 nucleotides matching TRBD2. The CDR3 consists of 20 residues. Germline V gene lookup returns CDR1 WSHSY and CDR2 SAAADI. V dropped 3 bases and J dropped 0; count of bases not matched to a gene: 10. CDR3 region: CASSDAPGLAGAGSYNEQFF. The CDR3 nucleotides are TGCGCCAGCAGTGATGCACCGGGACTAGCGGGAGCCGGCTCCTACAATGAGCAGTTCTTC.

V usage is TRBV2 and J usage is TRBJ2-4, with D perhaps matching TRBD1 (6 bases). The V gene lost 1 base and the J gene lost 6 bases, with 16 bases spanning the gap. The germline gives CDR1 SNHLY, CDR2 FYNNEI. This CDR3 has 16 residues. The CDR3, as DNA: TGTGCCAGCAGTGAAGGCACCAGGGGTGGCGGAAACATTCAGTACTTC. Its translation: CASSEGTRGGGNIQYF.

The chain has TRBV5-1 and TRBJ2-1, with D unresolved. V was clipped by 1 base and J by 10 bases, with 12 bases between them. CDR1 is SGHRS and CDR2 is YFSETQ in the germline V gene. CDR3 length equals 13 residues. CDR3 in amino acids: CASSLYWPGEQFF. In DNA form, the CDR3 reads TGCGCCAGCAGCTTGTACTGGCCTGGGGAGCAGTTCTTC. The full variable domain, completed using reference TRBV5-1 and TRBJ2-1, is KAGVTQTPRYLIKTRGQQVTLSCSPISGHRSVSWYQQTPGQGLQFLFEYFSETQRNKGNFPGRFSGRQFSNSRSEMNVSTLELGDSALYLCASSLYWPGEQFFGPGTRLTVL.

The gene calls are TRBV7-4 and TRBJ1-5; D is possibly TRBD1 (5 bases). The CDR3 extends over 14 amino acids. The ends were cut back, 2 bases at V and 7 bases at J, with 12 bases in the middle. CDR1 and CDR2 from the germline V gene are SGHVT and SQSDAQ. The CDR3 here is CASSLIKGLQPQHF. Written as DNA, the CDR3 is TGTGCCAGCAGCTTAATAAAGGGGCTCCAGCCCCAGCATTTT.

The chain is built from TRBV10-1 and TRBJ2-7, with D uncertain. Per the germline V gene, CDR1 is WNHNN and CDR2 is SYGVQD (reference sequence). V lost 3 bases, J lost 2 bases, and 5 bases lay in between. This CDR3 spans 12 amino acids. The CDR3 reads CASSDVPYEQYF. CDR3 coding DNA: TGCGCCAGCAGTGATGTACCCTACGAGCAGTACTTC.

The V and J genes are TRBV2 and TRBJ2-6; D might be TRBD1 (6 bases). Between the trimmed V and J ends, which lost 10 bases and 0 bases, there was a span of 16 bases. The CDR3 has 16 amino acids. Germline lookup yields CDR1 SNHLY and CDR2 FYNNEI. This CDR3 reads CATSYSGDSGANVLTF. CDR3 sequence (DNA): TGTGCCACCAGCTATTCAGGGGACTCTGGGGCCAACGTCCTGACTTTC.

V usage is TRBV10-2 and J usage is TRBJ2-4; the D gene is possibly TRBD2 (5 bases). The V and J ends lost 4 bases and 2 bases respectively, with 6 bases between them. This CDR3 region has 13 residues. Germline CDR1 and CDR2: WSHSY and SAAADI. The CDR3 DNA sequence: TGCGCCAGCAGTGGAGGGACCAAAAACATTCAGTACTTC. As protein: CASSGGTKNIQYF.

The V and J genes are TRBV27 and TRBJ2-7; possibly TRBD1 for D (6 bases). The V gene lost 5 bases and the J gene lost 3 bases, with 14 bases spanning the gap. CDR1 and CDR2 (germline): MNHEY, SMNVEV (reference sequence). The CDR3 extends over 14 amino acids. The CDR3 DNA follows: TGTGCCAGCAGTGGGTGGGACACCCGCTACGAGCAGTACTTC. Translated: CASSGWDTRYEQYF.

V and J are TRBV7-8 and TRBJ1-3; TRBD1 matches at 7 bases. The V and J ends lost 8 bases and 0 bases, in that order; junction bases with no gene match: 4. The CDR3 is made up of 14 amino acids. Looked up from germline, CDR1 is SGHVS and CDR2 is FQNEAQ. CDR3 nucleotides: TGTGCCAGCCGGGGGACAGTCTCTGGAAACACCATATATTTT. Its protein product is CASRGTVSGNTIYF.

V gene TRBV30 combines with J gene TRBJ1-2; D is possibly TRBD1 (5 bases). This CDR3 region has 13 residues. Trimming cost V 2 bases and J 4 bases, with 11 bases left between them. CDR1 GTSNPN and CDR2 SVGIG come from the germline V gene (reference sequence). This chain's CDR3 is CAWSRQGSYGYTF. The CDR3 DNA is TGTGCCTGGAGTCGGCAGGGATCCTATGGCTACACCTTC.